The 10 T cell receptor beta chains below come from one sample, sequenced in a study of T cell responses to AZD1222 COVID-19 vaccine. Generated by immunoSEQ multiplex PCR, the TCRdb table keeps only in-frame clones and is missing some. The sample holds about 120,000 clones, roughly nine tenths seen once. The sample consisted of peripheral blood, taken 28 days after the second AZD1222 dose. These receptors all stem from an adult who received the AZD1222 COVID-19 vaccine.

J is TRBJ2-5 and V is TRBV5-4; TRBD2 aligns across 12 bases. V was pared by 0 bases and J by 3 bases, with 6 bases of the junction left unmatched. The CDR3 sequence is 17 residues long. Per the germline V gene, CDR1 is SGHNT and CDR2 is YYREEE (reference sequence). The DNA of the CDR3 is TGTGCCAGCAGCTTGGAGGCTAGCGGGGGGGCCGAAGAGACCCAGTACTTC. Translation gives CASSLEASGGAEETQYF. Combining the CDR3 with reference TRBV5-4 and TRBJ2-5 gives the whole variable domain ETGVTQSPTHLIKTRGQQVTLRCSSQSGHNTVSWYQQALGQGPQFIFQYYREEENGRGNFPPRFSGLQFPNYSSELNVNALELDDSALYLCASSLEASGGAEETQYFGPGTRLLVL.

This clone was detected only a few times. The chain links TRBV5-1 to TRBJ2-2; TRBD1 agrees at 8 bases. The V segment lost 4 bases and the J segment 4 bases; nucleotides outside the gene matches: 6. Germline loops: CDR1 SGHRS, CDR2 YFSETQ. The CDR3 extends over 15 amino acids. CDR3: CASSELGQGTGELFF. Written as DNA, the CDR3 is TGCGCCAGCAGCGAACTAGGACAGGGCACCGGGGAGCTGTTTTTT.

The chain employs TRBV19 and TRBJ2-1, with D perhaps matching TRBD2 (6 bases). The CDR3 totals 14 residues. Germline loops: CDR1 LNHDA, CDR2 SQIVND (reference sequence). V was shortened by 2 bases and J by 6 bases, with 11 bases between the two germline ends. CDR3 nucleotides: TGTGCCAGTAGTATAAGACTAGTCCGCAATGAGCAGTTCTTC. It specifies CASSIRLVRNEQFF.

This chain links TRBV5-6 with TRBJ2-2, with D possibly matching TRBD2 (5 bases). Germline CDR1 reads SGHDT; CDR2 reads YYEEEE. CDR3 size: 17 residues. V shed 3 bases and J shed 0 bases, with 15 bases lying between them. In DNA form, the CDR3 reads TGTGCCAGCAGCTCGAGGACTTATTTCCCGAACACCGGGGAGCTGTTTTTT. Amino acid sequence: CASSSRTYFPNTGELFF.

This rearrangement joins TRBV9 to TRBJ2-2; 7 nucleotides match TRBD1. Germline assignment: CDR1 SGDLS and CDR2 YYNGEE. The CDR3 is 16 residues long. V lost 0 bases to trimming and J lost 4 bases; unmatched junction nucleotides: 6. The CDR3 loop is CASSVVGQSGTGELFF. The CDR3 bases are TGTGCCAGCAGCGTAGTGGGACAGTCCGGCACCGGGGAGCTGTTTTTT.

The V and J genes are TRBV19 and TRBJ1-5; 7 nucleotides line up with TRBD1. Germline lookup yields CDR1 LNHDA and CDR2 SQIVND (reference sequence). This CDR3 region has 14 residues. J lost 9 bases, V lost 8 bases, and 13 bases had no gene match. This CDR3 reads CASQTGLRLWPQHF. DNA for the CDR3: TGTGCCAGTCAGACAGGGTTAAGGCTTTGGCCCCAGCATTTT.

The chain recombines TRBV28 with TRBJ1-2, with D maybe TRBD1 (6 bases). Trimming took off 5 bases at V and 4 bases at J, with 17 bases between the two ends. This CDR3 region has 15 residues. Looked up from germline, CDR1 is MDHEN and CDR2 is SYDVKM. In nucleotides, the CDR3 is TGTGCCAGCAGTGATCCCCGGGGGCGGACCTATGGCTACACCTTC. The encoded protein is CASSDPRGRTYGYTF.

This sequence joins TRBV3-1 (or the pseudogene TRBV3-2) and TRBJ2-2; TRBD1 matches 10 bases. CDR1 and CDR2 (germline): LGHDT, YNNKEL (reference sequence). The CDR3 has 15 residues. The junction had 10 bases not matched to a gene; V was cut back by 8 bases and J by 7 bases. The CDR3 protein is CASGSPGQGIGELFF. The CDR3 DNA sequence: TGTGCCAGCGGATCTCCGGGACAGGGGATCGGGGAGCTGTTTTTT.

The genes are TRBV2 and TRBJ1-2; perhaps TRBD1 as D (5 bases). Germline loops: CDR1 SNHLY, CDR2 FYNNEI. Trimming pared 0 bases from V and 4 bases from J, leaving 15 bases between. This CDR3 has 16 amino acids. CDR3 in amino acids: CASSEATGNLIYGYTF. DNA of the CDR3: TGTGCCAGCAGTGAAGCCACAGGTAACCTTATCTATGGCTACACCTTC.

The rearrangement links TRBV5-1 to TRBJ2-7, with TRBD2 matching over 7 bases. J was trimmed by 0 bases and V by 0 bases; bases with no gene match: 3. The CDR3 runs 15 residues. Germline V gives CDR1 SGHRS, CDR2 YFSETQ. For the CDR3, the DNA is TGCGCCAGCAGCTTGGCCCCGGGAGGCTCCTACGAGCAGTACTTC. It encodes CASSLAPGGSYEQYF.